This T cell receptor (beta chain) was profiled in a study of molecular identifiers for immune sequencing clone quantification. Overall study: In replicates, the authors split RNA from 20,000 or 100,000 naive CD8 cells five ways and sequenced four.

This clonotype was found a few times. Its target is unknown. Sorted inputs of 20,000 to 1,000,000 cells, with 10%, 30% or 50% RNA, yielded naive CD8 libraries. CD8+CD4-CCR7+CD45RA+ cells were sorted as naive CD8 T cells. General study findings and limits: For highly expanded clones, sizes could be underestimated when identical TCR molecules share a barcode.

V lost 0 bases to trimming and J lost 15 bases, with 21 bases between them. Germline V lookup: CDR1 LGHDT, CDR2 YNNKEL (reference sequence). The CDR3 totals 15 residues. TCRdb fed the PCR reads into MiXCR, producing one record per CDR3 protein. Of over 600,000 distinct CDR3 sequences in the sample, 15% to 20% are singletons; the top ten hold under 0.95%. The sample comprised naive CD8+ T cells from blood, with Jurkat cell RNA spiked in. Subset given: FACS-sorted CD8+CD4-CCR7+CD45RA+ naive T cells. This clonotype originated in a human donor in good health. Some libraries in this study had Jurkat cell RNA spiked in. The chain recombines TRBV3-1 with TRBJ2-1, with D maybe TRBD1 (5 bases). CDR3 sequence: CASSQDKWWMGPGFF. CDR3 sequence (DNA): TGTGCCAGCAGCCAAGATAAATGGTGGATGGGGCCCGGGTTCTTC.